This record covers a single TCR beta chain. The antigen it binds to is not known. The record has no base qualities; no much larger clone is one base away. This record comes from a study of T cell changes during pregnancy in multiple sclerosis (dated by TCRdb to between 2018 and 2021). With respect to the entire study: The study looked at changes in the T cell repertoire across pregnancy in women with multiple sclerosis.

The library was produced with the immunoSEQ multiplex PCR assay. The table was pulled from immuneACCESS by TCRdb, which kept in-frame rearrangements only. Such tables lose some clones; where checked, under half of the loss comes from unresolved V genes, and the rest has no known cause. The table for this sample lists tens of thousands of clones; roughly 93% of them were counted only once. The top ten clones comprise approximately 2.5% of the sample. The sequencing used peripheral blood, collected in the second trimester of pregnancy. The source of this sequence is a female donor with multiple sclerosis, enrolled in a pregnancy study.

The encoded CDR3 is CASSQVLGGEQYF. The nucleotide sequence reads as follows: TGTGCCAGCAGCCAAGTCCTCGGAGGCGAGCAGTACTTC. Rearrangement joined TRBV14 to TRBJ2-7; a tentative D call is TRBD2 (5 bases match). The CDR3 starts with the cysteine, ends with the phenylalanine, and has 13 residues. Only the CDR3 DNA stays, 39 bases, in frame from base 1. The germline V gene specifies SGHDN as CDR1 and FVKESK as CDR2. At the junction V is shortened by 1 base and J by 6 bases, with 10 bases in between.